Listed below are T cell receptor beta chains from one sample, sequenced in a study of blood T cell repertoires in COVID-19. Sequenced by immunoSEQ multiplex PCR; TCRdb stores in-frame clones only, minus some. The sample consists of 70,000 to 90,000 clones, less than 90% of them appearing once. Sequenced material: peripheral blood. These TCRs come from a woman aged 80 or over with acute or convalescent COVID-19. The CDR3 runs from the conserved cysteine through the conserved F or W.

TRBV5-6	CASSLRGIDGETQYF
TRBV7-3	CASSSQGNEQFF
TRBV19	CASSPQGMEAFF
TRBV27	CASSPAGAYGYTF
TRBV5-1	CASSSGLAGSGDTQYF
TRBV19	CASKDRGRFGNTIYF
TRBV27	CASSLSGGRAGGVGISSYNEQFF
TRBV19	CASSAGILAKNIQYF
TRBV11-3	CASIREVTGELFF
TRBV30	CAWAGTSGSGSDTQYF
TRBV7-8	CASSLDRGTEAFF
TRBV7-6	CASSLEAIMNTGELFF
TRBV6-5	CASIKGDIANYGYTF
TRBV5-1	CASSPGGSYGYTF
TRBV9	CASSVAPGHSGNYGYTF
TRBV7-3	CASSLIGASGSGDEQFF
TRBV5-1	CASSQGYNEQFF
TRBV19	CASGGTGRGQPQHF
TRBV7-9	CASSPATIFGETQYF
TRBV19	CASGFLQGITEAFF
TRBV5-4	CASSLGSLLGEQYF
TRBV7-9	CASSQTGNTIYF
TRBV11-3	CASSQRTSGTNTGELFF
TRBV30	CAWSNLQGNNYGYTF
TRBV3-1/TRBV3-2	CASSRTTGTNVLTF
TRBV18	CASSPQTGEIGYTF
TRBV6-5	CASSLTGGTQYF
TRBV7-3	CASSHGLLNTEAFF
TRBV5-1	CASSKEDRAGGELFF
TRBV15	CATSRAETGRSGYTF
TRBV7-3	CASSFNRKQPNTEAFF
TRBV7-2	CASSPGASGMQTQYF